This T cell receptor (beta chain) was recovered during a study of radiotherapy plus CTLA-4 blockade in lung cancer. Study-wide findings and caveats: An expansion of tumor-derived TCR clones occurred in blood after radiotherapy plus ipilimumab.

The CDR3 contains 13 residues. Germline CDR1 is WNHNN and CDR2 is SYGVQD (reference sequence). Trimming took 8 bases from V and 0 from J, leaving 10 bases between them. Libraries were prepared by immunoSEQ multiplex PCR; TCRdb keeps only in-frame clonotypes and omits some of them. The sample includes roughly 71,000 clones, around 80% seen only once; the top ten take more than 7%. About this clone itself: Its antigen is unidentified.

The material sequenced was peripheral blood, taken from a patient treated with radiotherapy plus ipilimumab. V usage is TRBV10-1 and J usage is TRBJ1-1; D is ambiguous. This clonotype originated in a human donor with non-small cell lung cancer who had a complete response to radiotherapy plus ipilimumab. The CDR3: CASSRAMNTEAFF. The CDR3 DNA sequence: TGCGCCAGCTCTCGGGCGATGAACACTGAAGCTTTCTTT.